This is a list of T cell receptor beta chains from one sample in a study of graft-versus-host responses after intestinal transplantation. These receptors have no known antigen. Only in-frame clones appear in the TCRdb table, and some are missing; sequencing was by immunoSEQ multiplex PCR. In the table there are roughly 120,000 clones, around nine tenths of which are singletons. The sequencing used unstimulated CD4+ T cells sorted from spleen or lymph node cells, collected before intestinal transplant. These receptors originate from a human donor who received an intestinal transplant. CDR3s include the opening cysteine and the closing phenylalanine or tryptophan. Each record gives: CDR3 DNA, CDR3 protein, V gene, J gene, clone size, D gene. A D gene is named only where the DNA matches it firmly. Clone sizes are given selectively: once, few, many, or a class where the clone is expanded.

cdr3_nt: TGTGCCAGCAGCCCGAGGCCACCGATGAACACTGAAGCTTTCTTT
cdr3_aa: CASSPRPPMNTEAFF
v_call: TRBV28
j_call: TRBJ1-1
clone_size: -
d_call: -

cdr3_nt: TGTGCCAGCAGCTTGGAGGGGGTGGGGTATGGCTACACCTTC
cdr3_aa: CASSLEGVGYGYTF
v_call: TRBV5-4
j_call: TRBJ1-2
clone_size: -
d_call: -

cdr3_nt: TGTGCCAGCAGTTACCCAGGGCTCAATCAGCCCCAGCATTTT
cdr3_aa: CASSYPGLNQPQHF
v_call: TRBV6-6
j_call: TRBJ1-5
clone_size: -
d_call: -

cdr3_nt: TGTGCCAGCAGTTTGACCCGGACAGGGAGCACAGATACGCAGTATTTT
cdr3_aa: CASSLTRTGSTDTQYF
v_call: TRBV7-2
j_call: TRBJ2-3
clone_size: once
d_call: TRBD1

cdr3_nt: TGTGCCAGCAGCTTCTCAGGTTCCTACTACGAGCAGTACTTC
cdr3_aa: CASSFSGSYYEQYF
v_call: TRBV7-9
j_call: TRBJ2-7
clone_size: -
d_call: -

cdr3_nt: TGTGCCATCAGTGGCAGGGGAGTCTACGAGCAGTACTTC
cdr3_aa: CAISGRGVYEQYF
v_call: TRBV10-3
j_call: TRBJ2-7
clone_size: -
d_call: -

cdr3_nt: TGTGCCAGCTCACCTCGGGCGGGGAACTCCCAAGAGACCCAGTACTTC
cdr3_aa: CASSPRAGNSQETQYF
v_call: TRBV18
j_call: TRBJ2-5
clone_size: -
d_call: -

cdr3_nt: TGTGCCAGCAGTGAAGCGTACCGGAGCGAGCAGTACTTC
cdr3_aa: CASSEAYRSEQYF
v_call: TRBV6-1
j_call: TRBJ2-7
clone_size: -
d_call: -

cdr3_nt: TGCGCCAGCAGCCAAGATAGGAAACTAGCGGGGAACGAGCAGTACTTC
cdr3_aa: CASSQDRKLAGNEQYF
v_call: TRBV4-1
j_call: TRBJ2-7
clone_size: -
d_call: TRBD2

cdr3_nt: TGCGCCAGCAGCATACTACCGAGACAGGGGTCGGGAAACACCATATATTTT
cdr3_aa: CASSILPRQGSGNTIYF
v_call: TRBV5-1
j_call: TRBJ1-3
clone_size: -
d_call: TRBD1

cdr3_nt: TGTGCCAGCAGCTCGTTATATGTAGGGGGTTCAGAGACCCAGTACTTC
cdr3_aa: CASSSLYVGGSETQYF
v_call: TRBV5-6
j_call: TRBJ2-5
clone_size: -
d_call: -

cdr3_nt: TGTGCCAGCTCACCCCCCGGGACTAGCGGAGACAATGAGCAGTTCTTC
cdr3_aa: CASSPPGTSGDNEQFF
v_call: TRBV18
j_call: TRBJ2-1
clone_size: -
d_call: TRBD2

cdr3_nt: TGTGCCAGCAGCTTCGTAGCGGGAGGGCCCTACGAGCAGTACTTC
cdr3_aa: CASSFVAGGPYEQYF
v_call: TRBV11-1
j_call: TRBJ2-7
clone_size: -
d_call: TRBD2

cdr3_nt: TGTGCCAGCTCGGACAGGGGGAGGAACGAGCAGTACTTC
cdr3_aa: CASSDRGRNEQYF
v_call: TRBV16
j_call: TRBJ2-7
clone_size: -
d_call: TRBD1

cdr3_nt: TGCGCCAGCAGCTTTAGTACGACTGGGAACTATGGCTACACCTTC
cdr3_aa: CASSFSTTGNYGYTF
v_call: TRBV5-1
j_call: TRBJ1-2
clone_size: -
d_call: -

cdr3_nt: TGTGCCAGCAGCTTGATCGAGGGTGAAAAACTGTTTTTT
cdr3_aa: CASSLIEGEKLFF
v_call: TRBV5-4
j_call: TRBJ1-4
clone_size: -
d_call: -

cdr3_nt: TGTGCCAGCAACGACCTAGCGGGACCGCCCTACGAGCAGTACTTC
cdr3_aa: CASNDLAGPPYEQYF
v_call: TRBV6-1
j_call: TRBJ2-7
clone_size: -
d_call: TRBD2

cdr3_nt: TGTGCCAGCAGCTCTCGGGGACTAGCGGGAATCGGAGAGACCCAGTACTTC
cdr3_aa: CASSSRGLAGIGETQYF
v_call: TRBV2
j_call: TRBJ2-5
clone_size: -
d_call: TRBD2

cdr3_nt: TGCGCCAGCAGCTTGCGCCAGGTTGGCACAGATACGCAGTATTTT
cdr3_aa: CASSLRQVGTDTQYF
v_call: TRBV5-1
j_call: TRBJ2-3
clone_size: -
d_call: -

cdr3_nt: TGTGCCTGGAGTGTGGACCGGGGGACTGAAGCTTTCTTT
cdr3_aa: CAWSVDRGTEAFF
v_call: TRBV30
j_call: TRBJ1-1
clone_size: -
d_call: -

cdr3_nt: TGTGCCAGCAGCGGGGAGGGGGAGAACACTGAAGCTTTCTTT
cdr3_aa: CASSGEGENTEAFF
v_call: TRBV21-1
j_call: TRBJ1-1
clone_size: -
d_call: -